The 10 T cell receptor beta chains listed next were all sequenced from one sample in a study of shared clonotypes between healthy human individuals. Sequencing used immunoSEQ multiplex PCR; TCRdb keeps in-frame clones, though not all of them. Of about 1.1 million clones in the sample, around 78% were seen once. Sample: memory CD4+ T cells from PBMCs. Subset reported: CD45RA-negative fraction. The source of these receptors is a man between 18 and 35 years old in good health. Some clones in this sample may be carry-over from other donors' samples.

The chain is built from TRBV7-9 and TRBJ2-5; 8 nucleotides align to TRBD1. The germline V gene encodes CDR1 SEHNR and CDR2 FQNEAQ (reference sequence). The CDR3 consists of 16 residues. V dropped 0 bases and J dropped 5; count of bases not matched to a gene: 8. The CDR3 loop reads CASSLAPTGVRETQYF. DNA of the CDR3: TGTGCCAGCAGCTTAGCTCCGACAGGGGTGAGGGAGACCCAGTACTTC.

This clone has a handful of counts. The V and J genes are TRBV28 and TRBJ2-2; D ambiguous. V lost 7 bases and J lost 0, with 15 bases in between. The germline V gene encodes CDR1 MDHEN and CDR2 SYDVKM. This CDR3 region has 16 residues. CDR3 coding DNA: TGTGCCAGCATTACTTGGTCGCTCGCGAACACCGGGGAGCTGTTTTTT. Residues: CASITWSLANTGELFF.

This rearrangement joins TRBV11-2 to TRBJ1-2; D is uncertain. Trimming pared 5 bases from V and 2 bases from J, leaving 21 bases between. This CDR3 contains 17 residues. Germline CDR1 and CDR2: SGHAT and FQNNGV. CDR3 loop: CASSHLGSQSYNYGYTF. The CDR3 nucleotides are TGTGCCAGCAGCCACCTCGGGTCTCAATCGTACAACTATGGCTACACCTTC.

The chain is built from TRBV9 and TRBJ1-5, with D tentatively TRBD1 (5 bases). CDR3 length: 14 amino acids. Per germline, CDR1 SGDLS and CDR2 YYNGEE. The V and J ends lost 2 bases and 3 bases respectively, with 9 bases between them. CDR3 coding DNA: TGTGCCAGCAGCGTCCGGGACTCCAATCAGCCCCAGCATTTT. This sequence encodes CASSVRDSNQPQHF.

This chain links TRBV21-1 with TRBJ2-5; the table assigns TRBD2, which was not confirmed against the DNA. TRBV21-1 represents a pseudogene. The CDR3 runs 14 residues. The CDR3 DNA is TGTGCCAGCAGGGCCGGGACTAGAAAAGAGACCCAGTACTTC. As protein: CASRAGTRKETQYF.

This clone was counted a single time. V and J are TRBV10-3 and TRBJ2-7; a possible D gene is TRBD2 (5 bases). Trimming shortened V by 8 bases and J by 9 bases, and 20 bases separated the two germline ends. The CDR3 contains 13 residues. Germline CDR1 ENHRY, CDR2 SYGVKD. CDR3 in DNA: TGTGCCATCTCTCATCCCCTTAGCGCTAGGCAGTACTTC. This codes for CAISHPLSARQYF.

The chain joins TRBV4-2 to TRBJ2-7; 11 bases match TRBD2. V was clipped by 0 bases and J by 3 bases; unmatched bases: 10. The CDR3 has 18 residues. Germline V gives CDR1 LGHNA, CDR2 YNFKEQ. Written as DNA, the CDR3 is TGTGCCAGCAGCCAAGAAGATAGTGGGCTAGCGGGAGGCTACGAGCAGTACTTC. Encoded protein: CASSQEDSGLAGGYEQYF.

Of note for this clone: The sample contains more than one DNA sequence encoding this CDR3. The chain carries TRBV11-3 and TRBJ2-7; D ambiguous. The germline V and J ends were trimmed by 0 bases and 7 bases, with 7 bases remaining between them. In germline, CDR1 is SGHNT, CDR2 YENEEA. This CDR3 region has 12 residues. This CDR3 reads CASSLDLGEQYF. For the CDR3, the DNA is TGTGCCAGCAGCTTAGATCTTGGGGAGCAGTACTTC.

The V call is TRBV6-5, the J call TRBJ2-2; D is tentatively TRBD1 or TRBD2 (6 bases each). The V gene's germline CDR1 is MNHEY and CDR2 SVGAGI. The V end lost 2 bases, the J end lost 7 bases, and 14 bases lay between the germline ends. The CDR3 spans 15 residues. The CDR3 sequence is CASSYGRGHGGELFF. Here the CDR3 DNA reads TGTGCCAGCAGTTACGGCCGGGGGCATGGCGGGGAGCTGTTTTTT.

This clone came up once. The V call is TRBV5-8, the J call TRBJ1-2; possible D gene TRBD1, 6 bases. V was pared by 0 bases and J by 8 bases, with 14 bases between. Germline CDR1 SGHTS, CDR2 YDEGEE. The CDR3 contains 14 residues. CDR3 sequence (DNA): TGTGCCAGCAGCTTGGGCCGGGGGCTCGAGGGCTACACCTTC. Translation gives CASSLGRGLEGYTF.